This T cell receptor beta chain was sequenced for a study of identical twins. General study points: Some out-of-frame alpha sequences were shared by twins, and these showed excess low generation probability.

Template switching, a step in the protocol, added a universal primer site, and cDNA carried unique molecular identifiers. In TCRdb, the 5' RACE reads were re-called with MiXCR into one record per CDR3 protein. The sample contains hundreds of thousands of distinct CDR3 sequences, around 12% of which appear only once. The length of the CDR3 is 14 residues. The germline V and J ends were trimmed by 1 base and 4 bases, with 10 bases remaining between them. CDR1 SGHVS and CDR2 FQNEAQ come from the germline V gene. In regard to this clonotype: Its antigen is unidentified.

This same sample was also taken into another study, of yellow fever vaccine responses in identical twins.

The sequence derives from a woman under 30 in good health. V usage is TRBV7-8 and J usage is TRBJ1-1; maybe TRBD1 (5 bases). Sequenced input: PBMCs. The CDR3 region is CASSLGGVSTEAFF. The CDR3 DNA follows: TGTGCCAGCAGCTTAGGGGGGGTTTCCACTGAAGCTTTCTTT.